This T cell receptor (beta chain) came from a study of T cell responses to AZD1222 COVID-19 vaccine. Study as a whole: Both about-4-week and about-12-week second-dose recipients were combined.

Sequencing used immunoSEQ multiplex PCR; TCRdb keeps in-frame clones, though not all of them. The repertoire holds 100,000 or so clones, roughly 90% seen once, with 2% to 3% in the top ten. V lost 5 bases to trimming and J lost 8 bases; unmatched junction nucleotides: 6. The CDR3 totals 14 residues. The germline gives CDR1 MNHEY, CDR2 SVGAGI. Comment on this clone: The target antigen is unknown.

Findings and caveats of the study: Clonal diversity was possibly underestimated, and white British individuals and females predominated among donors. Only after the peak T cell response were repertoires sampled. Spike-specific TCRs gained breadth and depth after people received two AZD1222 doses.

The starting material was peripheral blood, obtained on day 0 of AZD1222 vaccination. The chain is built from TRBV6-5 and TRBJ1-6, with 7 positions matching TRBD1. This receptor was obtained from an adult in good health. The CDR3 nucleotides read TGTGCCAGCAGTCTGAGGCAGGGGGATTCACCCCTCCACTTT. Amino acids: CASSLRQGDSPLHF.